The sequence of this T cell receptor beta chain was determined in a study of blood T cell repertoires in COVID-19. Germline trimming cut 4 bases from V and 0 bases from J; bases unmatched to any gene: 2. CDR1 is KGHSH and CDR2 is LQKENI in the germline V gene. CDR3 length: 15 amino acids. Clones were sequenced by immunoSEQ multiplex PCR, and TCRdb holds only the in-frame ones, with some missing. The sample has approximately 270,000 clones; 88% are singletons. The sample taken for sequencing was peripheral blood. This receptor was taken from a man of 80 years or more with acute or convalescent COVID-19. The gene calls are TRBV18 and TRBJ1-4; the match to TRBD1 covers 7 bases. The CDR3 protein is CASSLTGPTNEKLFF. DNA for the CDR3: TGTGCCAGCTCACTGACAGGGCCAACTAATGAAAAACTGTTTTTT.